The rows below give T cell receptor beta chains drawn from one sample of a study of cytomegalovirus exposure and HLA in healthy donors. Libraries were prepared by immunoSEQ multiplex PCR; TCRdb keeps only in-frame clonotypes and omits some of them. The sample contains approximately 110,000 clones, 77% of which appear only once. The sequencing input was PBMCs. These receptors were obtained from a human donor in good health. Each CDR3 is given with its conserved first and last residue. A D gene is named only where the DNA matches it firmly. Expanded clones get a size class; other rows say once, few or many, or leave the size out.

>NA|TRBD2|TRBV29-1|TRBJ2-3|18
CSVPDRAGALLSTDTQYF
TGCAGCGTTCCCGATCGGGCGGGAGCATTACTTTCCACAGATACGCAGTATTTT
>NA|TRBD1|TRBV13|TRBJ2-7|15
CASSVPGQGLLEQYF
TGTGCCAGCAGCGTGCCGGGACAGGGCCTACTGGAGCAGTACTTC
>NA|NA|TRBV6-6|TRBJ2-7|15
CASSRRLGRGYEQYF
TGTGCCAGCAGCCGTCGACTAGGACGGGGCTACGAGCAGTACTTC
>NA|NA|TRBV5-1|TRBJ2-1|14
CASSLRESYNEQFF
TGCGCCAGCAGCTTGCGGGAGTCCTACAATGAGCAGTTCTTC
>few|NA|TRBV6-5|TRBJ1-2|14
CASSEGVTIYGYTF
TGTGCCAGCAGTGAAGGGGTTACCATCTATGGCTACACCTTC
>once|NA|TRBV18|TRBJ2-6|16
CASSPPGRAGANVLTF
TGTGCCAGCTCACCACCGGGCAGGGCTGGGGCCAACGTCCTGACTTTC
>NA|TRBD1|TRBV10-2|TRBJ1-5|14
CASNGQGADQPQHF
TGCGCCAGCAACGGACAGGGCGCAGATCAGCCCCAGCATTTT
>NA|TRBD1|TRBV19|TRBJ1-5|16
CASKQQGAAGNQPQHF
TGTGCCAGTAAACAACAGGGGGCTGCTGGTAATCAGCCCCAGCATTTT
>NA|NA|TRBV6-5|TRBJ1-1|14
CASSYSRMNTEAFF
TGTGCCAGCAGTTACTCGAGAATGAACACTGAAGCTTTCTTT
>NA|NA|TRBV18|TRBJ1-5|20
CASSPFGQSYRGDSNQPQHF
TGTGCCAGCTCACCATTTGGACAGTCCTACCGAGGTGATAGCAATCAGCCCCAGCATTTT
>NA|NA|TRBV21-1|TRBJ1-5|16
CASSKENGGGNQPQHF
TGTGCCAGCAGCAAAGAGAACGGAGGTGGCAATCAGCCCCAGCATTTT
>NA|NA|TRBV7-3|TRBJ1-1|13
CASSVQVNTEAFF
TGTGCCAGCAGCGTACAGGTGAACACTGAAGCTTTCTTT
>NA|TRBD1|TRBV25-1|TRBJ1-1|14
CASSTGTGVLKAFF
TGTGCCAGCAGCACCGGGACAGGGGTACTTAAAGCTTTCTTT
>NA|NA|TRBV2|TRBJ1-1|12
CASSPRGTEAFF
TGTGCCAGCAGCCCCAGGGGAACTGAAGCTTTCTTT
>NA|TRBD1|TRBV29-1|TRBJ1-1|17
CSVEEGTVALMNTEAFF
TGCAGCGTTGAAGAGGGGACAGTCGCCCTCATGAACACTGAAGCTTTCTTT
>NA|TRBD2|TRBV28|TRBJ2-7|15
CASSFLREGRREQYF
TGTGCCAGCAGTTTCCTGCGGGAGGGCCGGAGGGAGCAGTACTTC
>NA|NA|TRBV6-1|TRBJ1-1|14
CASTLGVEDTEAFF
TGTGCCAGCACGCTAGGGGTAGAGGACACTGAAGCTTTCTTT
>NA|TRBD2|TRBV4-1|TRBJ2-7|15
CASSQQGSGEYEQYF
TGCGCCAGCAGCCAACAAGGTAGCGGGGAATACGAGCAGTACTTC
>NA|NA|TRBV10-1|TRBJ1-1|14
CASSRDGGNTEAFF
TGCGCCAGCAGTCGGGACGGGGGAAACACTGAAGCTTTCTTT
>many|TRBD2|TRBV6-1|TRBJ2-1|15
CASSETSGSSYEQFF
TGTGCCAGCAGTGAAACTAGCGGGAGTTCCTATGAGCAGTTCTTC